This entry is about one T cell receptor beta chain. Time point specified: patch test 3, about 24 weeks after DPC sensitization. The treatment here: therapeutic diphenylcyclopropenone sensitization with weekly scalp DPC. The V and J ends lost 9 bases and 4 bases respectively, with 15 bases between them. In germline, CDR1 is KGHDR, CDR2 SFDVKD. This CDR3 region has 14 residues. These data are taken from a study of human T cells and chemical hapten exposure. Using its own MiXCR run on the RACE reads, TCRdb lists one record per CDR3 protein. This table holds 90,000 to 110,000 distinct CDR3 sequences, less than 40% found once.

The V gene is TRBV24-1, the J gene TRBJ2-1; a possible D gene is TRBD1 (6 bases). The source was whole blood, collected in connection with sensitization to the hapten diphenylcyclopropenone (DPC). The TCR originated in a man aged 35-49 years with alopecia areata. Some clones in this sample may be carry-over from other donors' samples. The CDR3: CATAPRGSYNEQFF. The CDR3 bases are TGTGCCACCGCGCCCAGGGGCAGTTACAATGAGCAGTTCTTC.